The rows below give T cell receptor beta chains drawn from one sample of a study of T cell responses to AZD1222 COVID-19 vaccine. Libraries were prepared by immunoSEQ multiplex PCR; TCRdb keeps only in-frame clonotypes and omits some of them. The repertoire holds about 110,000 clones, over 75% seen once, with around 13% in the top ten. The starting material was peripheral blood, obtained on day 0 of MenACWY control vaccination. The receptors come from an adult in good health. Both conserved end residues are part of each CDR3. Fields, in order: D gene, V gene, J gene, clone size, CDR3 protein, CDR3 DNA. A D gene is named only where the DNA matches it firmly. Size values are once, few and many counts, or a class for expanded clones, and some rows have none.

D gene: -; V gene: TRBV28; J gene: TRBJ1-1; clone size: -; CDR3 protein: CASSPTGLRTEAFF; CDR3 DNA: TGTGCCAGCAGTCCCACAGGGCTGCGGACTGAAGCTTTCTTT
D gene: -; V gene: TRBV11-3; J gene: TRBJ2-7; clone size: -; CDR3 protein: CASILGVSGVDEQYF; CDR3 DNA: TGTGCCAGCATCTTAGGGGTATCAGGGGTCGACGAGCAGTACTTC
D gene: -; V gene: TRBV7-9; J gene: TRBJ2-7; clone size: few; CDR3 protein: CASSSAAPSGGEQYF; CDR3 DNA: TGTGCCAGCAGCTCAGCAGCGCCTTCTGGAGGAGAGCAGTACTTC
D gene: TRBD1; V gene: TRBV7-2; J gene: TRBJ1-2; clone size: -; CDR3 protein: CASSARQGAAGGYTF; CDR3 DNA: TGTGCCAGCAGCGCCAGACAGGGGGCAGCGGGGGGCTACACCTTC
D gene: TRBD2; V gene: TRBV7-2; J gene: TRBJ2-6; clone size: -; CDR3 protein: CASSLTGGAGANVLTF; CDR3 DNA: TGTGCCAGCAGCTTAACGGGGGGAGCCGGGGCCAACGTCCTGACTTTC
D gene: -; V gene: TRBV28; J gene: TRBJ2-1; clone size: few; CDR3 protein: CASKPTETRNEQFF; CDR3 DNA: TGTGCCAGCAAACCGACAGAAACTCGCAATGAGCAGTTCTTC
D gene: -; V gene: TRBV28; J gene: TRBJ1-5; clone size: -; CDR3 protein: CASSFRGSGSQPQHF; CDR3 DNA: TGTGCCAGCAGTTTTAGGGGGTCCGGGTCTCAGCCCCAGCATTTT
D gene: -; V gene: TRBV7-9; J gene: TRBJ1-3; clone size: -; CDR3 protein: CASSLYSGNTIYF; CDR3 DNA: TGTGCCAGCAGCTTATACTCTGGAAACACCATATATTTT
D gene: TRBD1; V gene: TRBV5-4; J gene: TRBJ1-3; clone size: -; CDR3 protein: CASSLGGQGANTIYF; CDR3 DNA: TGTGCCAGCAGCTTGGGGGGACAGGGGGCCAACACCATATATTTT
D gene: TRBD1; V gene: TRBV4-1; J gene: TRBJ1-2; clone size: -; CDR3 protein: CASSQETGDWSYGYTF; CDR3 DNA: TGCGCCAGCAGCCAAGAAACAGGGGACTGGAGCTATGGCTACACCTTC
D gene: -; V gene: TRBV10-3; J gene: TRBJ2-3; clone size: once; CDR3 protein: CAISESTPSTDTQYF; CDR3 DNA: TGTGCCATCAGTGAGTCGACACCCAGCACAGATACGCAGTATTTT
D gene: -; V gene: TRBV30; J gene: TRBJ2-7; clone size: -; CDR3 protein: CAWKSVVSREQYF; CDR3 DNA: TGTGCCTGGAAGTCTGTGGTCTCCCGCGAGCAGTACTTC
D gene: TRBD1; V gene: TRBV11-2; J gene: TRBJ1-6; clone size: -; CDR3 protein: CASSSTETGASPLHF; CDR3 DNA: TGTGCCAGCAGCTCTACCGAGACAGGGGCTTCACCCCTCCACTTT
D gene: -; V gene: TRBV7-2; J gene: TRBJ2-3; clone size: -; CDR3 protein: CASSSGSRNTDTQYF; CDR3 DNA: TGTGCCAGCAGCTCCGGTAGCAGGAACACAGATACGCAGTATTTT
D gene: TRBD1; V gene: TRBV18; J gene: TRBJ1-2; clone size: -; CDR3 protein: CASSPDRGTGQGYTF; CDR3 DNA: TGTGCCAGCTCACCGGACCGAGGGACAGGGCAAGGCTACACCTTC
D gene: -; V gene: TRBV4-1; J gene: TRBJ1-6; clone size: -; CDR3 protein: CASSQGRLPSSYNSPLHF; CDR3 DNA: TGCGCCAGCAGCCAAGGACGTCTTCCGAGCTCCTATAATTCACCCCTCCACTTT
D gene: -; V gene: TRBV3-1/TRBV3-2; J gene: TRBJ2-7; clone size: -; CDR3 protein: CASSQEGFTYEQYF; CDR3 DNA: TGTGCCAGCAGCCAAGAAGGCTTCACCTACGAGCAGTACTTC
D gene: -; V gene: TRBV9; J gene: TRBJ2-1; clone size: -; CDR3 protein: CASSVMWTSYNEQFF; CDR3 DNA: TGTGCCAGCAGCGTAATGTGGACTTCCTACAATGAGCAGTTCTTC
D gene: TRBD1; V gene: TRBV27; J gene: TRBJ1-5; clone size: -; CDR3 protein: CASSRTGEGVGQPQHF; CDR3 DNA: TGTGCCAGCAGCCGGACAGGGGAAGGAGTAGGACAGCCCCAGCATTTT
D gene: -; V gene: TRBV28; J gene: TRBJ1-1; clone size: -; CDR3 protein: CASSLVNTEAFF; CDR3 DNA: TGTGCCAGCAGTTTGGTCAACACTGAAGCTTTCTTT
D gene: -; V gene: TRBV12-3/TRBV12-4; J gene: TRBJ2-2; clone size: -; CDR3 protein: CASSLGGTGELFF; CDR3 DNA: TGTGCCAGCAGTTTAGGAGGGACCGGGGAGCTGTTTTTT
D gene: -; V gene: TRBV13; J gene: TRBJ1-2; clone size: -; CDR3 protein: CASSLAGNGYTF; CDR3 DNA: TGTGCCAGCAGCTTAGCCGGGAATGGCTACACCTTC
D gene: -; V gene: TRBV9; J gene: TRBJ1-2; clone size: once; CDR3 protein: CASSQQGANYGYTF; CDR3 DNA: TGTGCCAGTTCTCAACAGGGAGCTAACTATGGCTACACCTTC
D gene: TRBD2; V gene: TRBV5-1; J gene: TRBJ2-7; clone size: few; CDR3 protein: CASSPSPTSRNYEQYF; CDR3 DNA: TGCGCCAGCAGCCCAAGCCCGACTAGCCGGAACTACGAGCAGTACTTC
D gene: -; V gene: TRBV7-9; J gene: TRBJ2-5; clone size: few; CDR3 protein: CASSLAMATQETQYF; CDR3 DNA: TGTGCCAGCAGCTTAGCGATGGCTACCCAAGAGACCCAGTACTTC
D gene: -; V gene: TRBV9; J gene: TRBJ2-7; clone size: -; CDR3 protein: CASSPPANSYEQYF; CDR3 DNA: TGTGCCAGCAGCCCCCCCGCCAACTCCTACGAGCAGTACTTC
D gene: TRBD2; V gene: TRBV7-3; J gene: TRBJ2-7; clone size: -; CDR3 protein: CASSSRLAGVHEQYF; CDR3 DNA: TGTGCCAGCAGCTCCCGACTAGCGGGAGTTCACGAGCAGTACTTC